Listed below are T cell receptor beta chains from one sample, sequenced in a study of blood T cell repertoires in COVID-19. The table came from immunoSEQ multiplex PCR; TCRdb's copy has only in-frame clones and leaves some out. Among just under 300,000 clones listed, 85% to 90% were seen once. Sequencing was carried out using peripheral blood. The source of these receptors is a man in his 70s with acute or convalescent COVID-19. CDR3s include the opening cysteine and the closing phenylalanine or tryptophan. The order of the fields is D gene, clone size, V gene, CDR3 length, J gene, CDR3 DNA, CDR3 protein. A D gene is named only where the DNA matches it firmly. The size field is filled for only some rows; it gives once, few, many or a size class.

D: -
size: once
V: TRBV30
length: 15
J: TRBJ2-1
DNA: TGTGCCTGGGCCCTGGGACTTGGAAGCGGTTATGAGCAGTTCTTC
CDR3: CAWALGLGSGYEQFF

D: TRBD2
size: -
V: TRBV5-4
length: 15
J: TRBJ2-1
DNA: TGTGCCAGCAGCAGGGGAGTAGCGGGAGCTTACGAGCAGTTCTTC
CDR3: CASSRGVAGAYEQFF

D: -
size: -
V: TRBV19
length: 15
J: TRBJ1-5
DNA: TGTGCCAGTAGTATAGGAAGAGGGTATTACCAGCCCCAGCATTTT
CDR3: CASSIGRGYYQPQHF

D: -
size: -
V: TRBV10-2
length: 16
J: TRBJ1-3
DNA: TGCGCCAGCAGTGAGTCGGGTACAGGCCATGGAAACACCATATATTTT
CDR3: CASSESGTGHGNTIYF

D: TRBD1
size: -
V: TRBV4-2
length: 18
J: TRBJ2-5
DNA: TGTGCCAGCAGCCAAGGTCGGGAGACAGGGGGGTCCCAAGAGACCCAGTACTTC
CDR3: CASSQGRETGGSQETQYF

D: TRBD1
size: -
V: TRBV5-1
length: 16
J: TRBJ2-1
DNA: TGCGCCAGCAGCTTGGAGGCAGGGGGATTAAGGAATGAGCAGTTCTTC
CDR3: CASSLEAGGLRNEQFF

D: -
size: -
V: TRBV6-5
length: 13
J: TRBJ1-1
DNA: TGTGCCAGCATAGTCTGGGGGCTCGCTGAAGCTTTCTTT
CDR3: CASIVWGLAEAFF

D: -
size: once
V: TRBV6-1
length: 13
J: TRBJ1-5
DNA: TGTGCCAGCAGTGATGAGCGCGGTCAGCCCCAGCATTTT
CDR3: CASSDERGQPQHF

D: -
size: once
V: TRBV4-1
length: 16
J: TRBJ2-5
DNA: TGCGCCAGCAGCTCTCTATACCGGGACTTACAAGAGACCCAGTACTTC
CDR3: CASSSLYRDLQETQYF

D: TRBD1
size: -
V: TRBV6-4
length: 13
J: TRBJ2-2
DNA: TGTGCCAGCAGTGAGCAGGGGGCCGGGGAGCTGTTTTTT
CDR3: CASSEQGAGELFF

D: -
size: -
V: TRBV28
length: 13
J: TRBJ2-7
DNA: TGTGCCAGCAGTTTGCAGGGCCCTTGGGAGCAGTACTTC
CDR3: CASSLQGPWEQYF

D: TRBD1
size: -
V: TRBV6-5
length: 15
J: TRBJ1-5
DNA: TGTGCCAGCAGACCTGACAGGGGGCTCAATCAGCCCCAGCATTTT
CDR3: CASRPDRGLNQPQHF

D: TRBD1
size: -
V: TRBV11-3
length: 18
J: TRBJ1-5
DNA: TGTGCCAGCAGCTTTCTAGGACAGGGGGTTTATAGCAATCAGCCCCAGCATTTT
CDR3: CASSFLGQGVYSNQPQHF

D: -
size: -
V: TRBV19
length: 13
J: TRBJ1-5
DNA: TGTGCCAGTAGTATTTGGGGAGGGGAGCCCCAGCATTTT
CDR3: CASSIWGGEPQHF

D: TRBD1
size: once
V: TRBV7-2
length: 14
J: TRBJ1-4
DNA: TGTGCCAGCAGTCGAACAGGGGGCCATGAAAAACTGTTTTTT
CDR3: CASSRTGGHEKLFF

D: TRBD1
size: -
V: TRBV30
length: 12
J: TRBJ2-3
DNA: TGTGCCTGGAAACAGGGGGCCGCGGATATGTATTTT
CDR3: CAWKQGAADMYF

D: -
size: once
V: TRBV30
length: 14
J: TRBJ1-4
DNA: TGTGCCTGGACCAGGGGAGCAACTAATGAAAAACTGTTTTTT
CDR3: CAWTRGATNEKLFF

D: -
size: -
V: TRBV18
length: 12
J: TRBJ2-3
DNA: TGTGCCAGCTCACCACTAAGGGGGAATTGGTATTTT
CDR3: CASSPLRGNWYF

D: TRBD1
size: -
V: TRBV11-2
length: 17
J: TRBJ2-4
DNA: TGTGCCAGCAGCGCGATTACAGGGGGCCTGGCCAAAAACATTCAGTACTTC
CDR3: CASSAITGGLAKNIQYF

D: -
size: -
V: TRBV15
length: 15
J: TRBJ1-4
DNA: TGTGCCACCAGCAGGCCGGGAACAACTAATGAAAAACTGTTTTTT
CDR3: CATSRPGTTNEKLFF

D: TRBD2
size: -
V: TRBV3-1/TRBV3-2
length: 12
J: TRBJ2-7
DNA: TGTGCCAGCAGCGGACTAGCCTACGAGCAGTACTTC
CDR3: CASSGLAYEQYF

D: -
size: few
V: TRBV19
length: 13
J: TRBJ1-2
DNA: TGTGCCAGTACCCCTGGGAGTGCCTATGGCTACACCTTC
CDR3: CASTPGSAYGYTF

D: TRBD2
size: many
V: TRBV19
length: 16
J: TRBJ2-3
DNA: TGTGCCAGTAGCCCCAGCGGGGCTCCCATTACAGATACGCAGTATTTT
CDR3: CASSPSGAPITDTQYF

D: TRBD2
size: -
V: TRBV19
length: 13
J: TRBJ2-1
DNA: TGTGCCAGTAGTATCAAGGCGGGAGGGGAGCAGTTCTTC
CDR3: CASSIKAGGEQFF

D: TRBD1
size: -
V: TRBV6-5
length: 14
J: TRBJ2-4
DNA: TGTGCCAGCAGTTCCCCACAGGGGACGGACATTCAGTACTTC
CDR3: CASSSPQGTDIQYF

D: -
size: once
V: TRBV14
length: 14
J: TRBJ1-1
DNA: TGTGCCAGCAGCCAAGTGGGCGGGATCACTGAAGCTTTCTTT
CDR3: CASSQVGGITEAFF

D: -
size: -
V: TRBV20-1
length: 13
J: TRBJ2-7
DNA: TGCAGTGCTAGTAGAGACACGTCCTACGAGCAGTACTTC
CDR3: CSASRDTSYEQYF

D: -
size: -
V: TRBV10-3
length: 13
J: TRBJ2-3
DNA: TGTGCCATCAGCCAGGAACGCACAGATACGCAGTATTTT
CDR3: CAISQERTDTQYF

D: -
size: -
V: TRBV5-4
length: 13
J: TRBJ2-7
DNA: TGTGCCAGCAGCTTGGATTGGCAGGGCCAGCAGTACTTC
CDR3: CASSLDWQGQQYF

D: TRBD2
size: -
V: TRBV29-1
length: 13
J: TRBJ2-3
DNA: TGCAGCGTTGAGGGACTAGCGGGAGAATCGCAGTATTTT
CDR3: CSVEGLAGESQYF

D: -
size: -
V: TRBV30
length: 16
J: TRBJ1-4
DNA: TGTGCCTGGAGGGCCCCTACAGAACCCTTAAATGAAAAACTGTTTTTT
CDR3: CAWRAPTEPLNEKLFF

D: -
size: -
V: TRBV11-3
length: 13
J: TRBJ2-1
DNA: TGTGCCAGCAGCTCGGGGGGCCGGGATGAGCAGTTCTTC
CDR3: CASSSGGRDEQFF

D: TRBD1
size: -
V: TRBV28
length: 21
J: TRBJ1-5
DNA: TGTGCCAGCAGTTTCAACCTGAGAGACAGGGGCCGGTCTAGTGGCAATCAGCCCCAGCATTTT
CDR3: CASSFNLRDRGRSSGNQPQHF

D: -
size: -
V: TRBV14
length: 13
J: TRBJ2-5
DNA: TGTGCCAGCAGCCAAGTAGACCTAGCGACCCAGTACTTC
CDR3: CASSQVDLATQYF

D: TRBD2
size: -
V: TRBV19
length: 15
J: TRBJ2-3
DNA: TGTGCCAGTAGTACAGGGACTAGCAGGACAGATACGCAGTATTTT
CDR3: CASSTGTSRTDTQYF

D: TRBD1
size: -
V: TRBV11-3
length: 15
J: TRBJ2-1
DNA: TGTGCCAGCAGCTGGACCGGGACAGGGGGCGGTGAGCAGTTCTTC
CDR3: CASSWTGTGGGEQFF

D: TRBD1
size: once
V: TRBV2
length: 14
J: TRBJ1-5
DNA: TGTGCCAGCAGTGGCGACAGGGGTGATCAGCCCCAGCATTTT
CDR3: CASSGDRGDQPQHF

D: -
size: -
V: TRBV5-8
length: 14
J: TRBJ2-7
DNA: TGTGCCAGCAGCTTTAGACAGGCCTCCTACGAGCAGTACTTC
CDR3: CASSFRQASYEQYF

D: TRBD1
size: once
V: TRBV5-4
length: 19
J: TRBJ1-5
DNA: TGTGCCAGCAGCTGCCGGGACAGGTTTCTCTTCAGGGGCAATCAGCCCCAGCATTTT
CDR3: CASSCRDRFLFRGNQPQHF

D: -
size: -
V: TRBV28
length: 13
J: TRBJ1-4
DNA: TGTGCCAGCAGTTGGGACAAGAATGAAAAACTGTTTTTT
CDR3: CASSWDKNEKLFF

D: -
size: -
V: TRBV4-1
length: 15
J: TRBJ2-2
DNA: TGCGCCAGCAGCCAACCCCAGGGTTCCCCCGGGGAGCTGTTTTTT
CDR3: CASSQPQGSPGELFF

D: -
size: few
V: TRBV6-6
length: 15
J: TRBJ2-7
DNA: TGTGCCAGCAGATGGAGGGGGCGAAACTCCTACGAGCAGTACTTC
CDR3: CASRWRGRNSYEQYF

D: TRBD1
size: -
V: TRBV11-2
length: 13
J: TRBJ2-5
DNA: TGTGCCAGCAGCTTCGACAGGGGTGAGACCCAGTACTTC
CDR3: CASSFDRGETQYF

D: -
size: -
V: TRBV5-6
length: 13
J: TRBJ1-4
DNA: TGTGCCAGCAGCCACAGGGTGTCTGAAAAACTGTTTTTT
CDR3: CASSHRVSEKLFF

D: TRBD2
size: -
V: TRBV28
length: 16
J: TRBJ2-3
DNA: TGTGCCAGCAGTTTAGGAACGGGAGGTTGGGCAGATACGCAGTATTTT
CDR3: CASSLGTGGWADTQYF

D: TRBD1
size: -
V: TRBV7-9
length: 17
J: TRBJ1-6
DNA: TGTGCCAGCAGCCCCGGGAGCTCCACAGGGGATAATTCACCCCTCCACTTT
CDR3: CASSPGSSTGDNSPLHF

D: -
size: -
V: TRBV14
length: 14
J: TRBJ1-2
DNA: TGTGCCAGCAGCCAAGCCCCAGGGCTTTTGGGCTACACCTTC
CDR3: CASSQAPGLLGYTF

D: TRBD1
size: -
V: TRBV4-2
length: 16
J: TRBJ1-5
DNA: TGTGCCAGCAGCCAAGTGGACAGGGGAGGGGGTCAGCCCCAGCATTTT
CDR3: CASSQVDRGGGQPQHF

D: -
size: -
V: TRBV11-2
length: 15
J: TRBJ2-1
DNA: TGTGCCAGCAGGGGACACACCAACTCCTACAATGAGCAGTTCTTC
CDR3: CASRGHTNSYNEQFF

D: TRBD1
size: -
V: TRBV28
length: 14
J: TRBJ1-1
DNA: TGTGCCAGCAGTCCTGGGACAGAACACACTGAAGCTTTCTTT
CDR3: CASSPGTEHTEAFF

D: TRBD1
size: -
V: TRBV5-4
length: 15
J: TRBJ2-7
DNA: TGTGCCAGCAGCTTCGGACAGGGGAGAACCTACGAGCAGTACTTC
CDR3: CASSFGQGRTYEQYF

D: TRBD1
size: -
V: TRBV7-8
length: 15
J: TRBJ2-1
DNA: TGTGCCAGCAGCCCTACAGGGGGCCTATACAATGAGCAGTTCTTC
CDR3: CASSPTGGLYNEQFF

D: -
size: once
V: TRBV5-1
length: 14
J: TRBJ1-5
DNA: TGCGCCAGCAGCTTGGGCGAAAGGGGTCAGCCCCAGCATTTT
CDR3: CASSLGERGQPQHF

D: TRBD1
size: -
V: TRBV9
length: 14
J: TRBJ1-1
DNA: TGTGCCAGCAGCGTAGAGGACAGGCACACTGAAGCTTTCTTT
CDR3: CASSVEDRHTEAFF